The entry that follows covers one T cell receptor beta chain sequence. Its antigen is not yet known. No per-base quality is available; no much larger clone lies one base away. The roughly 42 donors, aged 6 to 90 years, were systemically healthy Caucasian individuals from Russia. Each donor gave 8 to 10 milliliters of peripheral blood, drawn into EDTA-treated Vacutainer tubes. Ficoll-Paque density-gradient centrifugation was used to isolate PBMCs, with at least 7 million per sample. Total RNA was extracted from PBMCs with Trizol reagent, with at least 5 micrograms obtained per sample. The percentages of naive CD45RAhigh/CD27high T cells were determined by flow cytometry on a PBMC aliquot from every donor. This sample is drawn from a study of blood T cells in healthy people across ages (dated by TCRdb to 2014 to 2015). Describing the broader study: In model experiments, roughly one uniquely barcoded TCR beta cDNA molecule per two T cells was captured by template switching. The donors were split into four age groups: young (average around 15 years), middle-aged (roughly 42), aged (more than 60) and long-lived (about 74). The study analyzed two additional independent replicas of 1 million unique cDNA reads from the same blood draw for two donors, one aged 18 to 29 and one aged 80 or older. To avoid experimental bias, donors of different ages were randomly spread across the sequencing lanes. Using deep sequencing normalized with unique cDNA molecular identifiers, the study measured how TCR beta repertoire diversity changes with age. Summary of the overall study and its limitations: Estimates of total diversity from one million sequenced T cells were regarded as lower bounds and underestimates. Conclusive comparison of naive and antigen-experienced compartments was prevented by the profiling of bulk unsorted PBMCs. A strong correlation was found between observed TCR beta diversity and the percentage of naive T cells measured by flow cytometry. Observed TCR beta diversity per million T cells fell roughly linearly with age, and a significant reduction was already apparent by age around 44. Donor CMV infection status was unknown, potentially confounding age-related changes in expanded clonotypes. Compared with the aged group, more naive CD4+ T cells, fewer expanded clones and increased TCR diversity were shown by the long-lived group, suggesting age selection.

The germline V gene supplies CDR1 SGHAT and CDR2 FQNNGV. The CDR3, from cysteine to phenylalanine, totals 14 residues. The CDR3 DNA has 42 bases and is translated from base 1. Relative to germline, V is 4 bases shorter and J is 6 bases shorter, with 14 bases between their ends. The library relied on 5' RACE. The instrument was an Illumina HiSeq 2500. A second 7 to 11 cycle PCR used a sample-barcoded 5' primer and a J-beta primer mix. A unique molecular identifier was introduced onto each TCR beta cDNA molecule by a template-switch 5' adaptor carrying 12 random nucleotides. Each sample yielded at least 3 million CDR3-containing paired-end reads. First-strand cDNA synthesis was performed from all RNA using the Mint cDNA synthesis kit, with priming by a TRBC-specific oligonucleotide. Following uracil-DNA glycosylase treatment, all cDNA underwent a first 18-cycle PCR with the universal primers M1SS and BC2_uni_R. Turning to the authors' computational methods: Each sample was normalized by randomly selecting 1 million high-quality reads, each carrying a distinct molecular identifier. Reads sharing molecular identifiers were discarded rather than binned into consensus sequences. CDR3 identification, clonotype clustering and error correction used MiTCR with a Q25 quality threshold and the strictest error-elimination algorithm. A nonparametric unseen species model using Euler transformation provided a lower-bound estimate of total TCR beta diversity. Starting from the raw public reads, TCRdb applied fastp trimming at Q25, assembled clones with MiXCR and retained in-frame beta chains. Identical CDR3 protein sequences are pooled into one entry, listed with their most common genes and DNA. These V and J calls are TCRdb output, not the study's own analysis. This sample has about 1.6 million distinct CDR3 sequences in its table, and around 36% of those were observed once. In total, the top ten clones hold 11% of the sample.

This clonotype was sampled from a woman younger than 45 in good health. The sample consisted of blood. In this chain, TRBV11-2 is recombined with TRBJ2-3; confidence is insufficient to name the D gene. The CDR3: CASSSTPLGDTQYF. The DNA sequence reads TGTGCCAGCAGCTCTACACCCCTCGGGGATACGCAGTATTTT.